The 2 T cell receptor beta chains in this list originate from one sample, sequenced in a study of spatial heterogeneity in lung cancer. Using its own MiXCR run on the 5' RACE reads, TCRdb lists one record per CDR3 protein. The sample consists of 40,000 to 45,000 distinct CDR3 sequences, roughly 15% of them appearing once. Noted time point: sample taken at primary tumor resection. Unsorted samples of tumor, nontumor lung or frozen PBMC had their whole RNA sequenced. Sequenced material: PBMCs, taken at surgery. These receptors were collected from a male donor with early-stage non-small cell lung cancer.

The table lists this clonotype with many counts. The CDR3 DNA reads as TGTGCCATCAGTGATCACTCTAGCGGTGGCTACACCTTC. Translation gives CAISDHSSGGYTF. J is TRBJ1-2 and V is TRBV10-3; D remains ambiguous. V lost 3 bases to trimming and J lost 7 bases, with 12 bases between them. Germline V gene lookup returns CDR1 ENHRY and CDR2 SYGVKD. The CDR3 length is 13 residues.

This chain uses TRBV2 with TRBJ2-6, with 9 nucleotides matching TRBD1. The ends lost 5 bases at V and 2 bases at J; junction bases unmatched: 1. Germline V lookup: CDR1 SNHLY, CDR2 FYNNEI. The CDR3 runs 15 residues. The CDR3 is CASSRTGAGANVLTF. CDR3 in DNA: TGTGCCAGCAGTAGGACAGGGGCTGGGGCCAACGTCCTGACTTTC.